This entry lists 24 T cell receptor beta chains sequenced from one sample in a study of CD8 T cells in ankylosing spondylitis. TCRdb reprocessed the 5' RACE reads with MiXCR, giving one entry per CDR3 protein. The sample carries 150,000 to 200,000 distinct CDR3 sequences, about a third recorded once. The specimen sequenced was synovial fluid, either unsorted or a sorted T cell fraction (not recorded which). These receptors came from a male donor with ankylosing spondylitis.

The chain has TRBV2 and TRBJ1-1; TRBD1 might be the D (6 bases). The V gene's germline CDR1 is SNHLY and CDR2 FYNNEI. With 7 bases removed from V and 1 base from J, the gap between germline ends came to 19 bases. The CDR3 consists of 16 residues. Written as DNA, the CDR3 is TGTGCCAGCATCAGAACGGGGGGCGCACCGAACACTGAAGCTTTCTTT. Its protein is CASIRTGGAPNTEAFF.

By share, this clonotype counts as medium-sized. This chain connects TRBV6-2 or TRBV6-3 to TRBJ2-2; D remains unclear. Germline V gives CDR1 MNHEY, CDR2 SVGEGT. V gave up 2 bases and J gave up 10 bases, with 8 bases separating them. CDR3 length: 12 residues. CDR3 sequence: CASSYLGLELFF. DNA of the CDR3: TGTGCCAGCAGTTACCTTGGCTTGGAGCTGTTTTTT.

This clonotype was picked up a small number of times. The chain employs TRBV5-1 and TRBJ1-1, with D maybe TRBD1 (6 bases). The CDR3 is 16 amino acids. Per germline, CDR1 SGHRS and CDR2 YFSETQ. Deletions cut 3 bases from V and 1 base from J, with 16 bases between. CDR3 sequence: CASSSNPTGRNTEAFF. The CDR3 DNA reads as TGCGCCAGCAGCTCCAATCCGACAGGAAGGAACACTGAAGCTTTCTTT.

This clonotype was observed a few times. The genes are TRBV30 and TRBJ2-7, with D tentatively TRBD2 (5 bases). The ends were cut back, 8 bases at V and 3 bases at J, with 26 bases in the middle. The V gene's germline CDR1 is GTSNPN and CDR2 SVGIG (reference sequence). The CDR3 is 16 amino acids. The CDR3 sequence is CALTPAYSLRVYEQYF. CDR3 coding DNA: TGTGCCCTGACCCCCGCTTACAGCCTGAGGGTCTACGAGCAGTACTTC.

About this clonotype itself: A junction boundary mismatches the germline segment, possibly from a read error. The CDR3 DNA reads TGTGCTAGCAGCTTCGAGTTTACGGGAGAGCAGTTCTTC. Translated, it gives CASSFEFTGEQFF. V usage is TRBV7-7 and J usage is TRBJ2-1; possible D gene TRBD2, 5 bases. Per germline, CDR1 SSHAT and CDR2 FNYEAQ (reference sequence). The CDR3 has 13 amino acids.

This chain connects TRBV7-8 to TRBJ2-5; TRBD1 matches 10 bases. Germline loops: CDR1 SGHVS, CDR2 FQNEAQ. J lost 3 bases, V lost 7 bases, and 14 bases had no gene match. CDR3 length equals 17 residues. Here the CDR3 DNA reads TGTGCCAGCACCCCAGGATGGCGGACAGGGGGTAAAGAGACCCAGTACTTC. Its translation is CASTPGWRTGGKETQYF.

J is TRBJ2-1 and V is TRBV20-1, with TRBD2 matching 10 bases. Germline loops: CDR1 DFQATT, CDR2 SNEGSKA (reference sequence). The trim removed 7 bases at V and 6 bases at J, leaving 6 bases unmatched. The CDR3 covers 13 residues. The CDR3 coding sequence is TGCAGTGTGCCACTAGCGGGACTCAATGAGCAGTTCTTC. This codes for CSVPLAGLNEQFF.

V and J are TRBV7-2 and TRBJ2-3; D is undetermined. V was clipped by 4 bases and J by 6 bases, with 14 bases between them. Germline V gene lookup returns CDR1 SGHTA and CDR2 FQGNSA. The length of the CDR3 is 14 residues. In nucleotides, the CDR3 is TGTGCCAGCAGCTCGACGTTTGTGGGTGATACGCAGTATTTT. The encoded protein is CASSSTFVGDTQYF.

V and J are TRBV15 and TRBJ1-1; 10 bases align to TRBD1. The CDR3 covers 19 residues. The V gene end was trimmed by 1 base and the J gene end by 1 base; junction bases not matched to a gene: 12. Germline V gene lookup returns CDR1 LNHNV and CDR2 YYDKDF (reference sequence). CDR3 nucleotides: TGTGCCACCAGCAGAGTGGGAATGGGACAGGGGAGGGGGAACACTGAAGCTTTCTTT. Translation gives CATSRVGMGQGRGNTEAFF.

This clonotype was detected a few times. The CDR3 reads CASSTWEGGTDTQYF. CDR3 coding DNA: TGTGCCAGCAGTACGTGGGAGGGAGGCACAGATACGCAGTATTTT. The gene calls are TRBV9 and TRBJ2-3; 7 positions agree with TRBD2. The CDR3 runs to 15 residues. Germline V gene sequence: CDR1 SGDLS, CDR2 YYNGEE. V lost 5 bases, J lost 1 base, and 7 bases stayed unmatched.

This clonotype appeared a single time. The rearrangement links TRBV19 to TRBJ2-5; 8 nucleotides align to TRBD2. Germline V gene lookup returns CDR1 LNHDA and CDR2 SQIVND (reference sequence). The CDR3 covers 17 residues. V was clipped by 5 bases and J by 2 bases; unmatched bases: 13. CDR3 DNA: TGTGCCAGTAGTTCCCTGGGGCTAGCGGGCCCACAAGAGACCCAGTACTTC. Translated, it gives CASSSLGLAGPQETQYF. Supplemented by reference TRBV19 and TRBJ2-5, the full variable domain reads DGGITQSPKYLFRKEGQNVTLSCEQNLNHDAMYWYRQDPGQGLRLIYYSQIVNDFQKGDIAEGYSVSREKKESFPLTVTSAQKNPTAFYLCASSSLGLAGPQETQYFGPGTRLLVL.

This clonotype was recorded a few times. CDR3 residues: CASSPYTDPGGEQFF. Written as DNA, the CDR3 is TGCGCCAGCAGCCCCTATACGGACCCAGGTGGAGAGCAGTTCTTC. This chain joins TRBV5-1 and TRBJ2-1; D gene unclear. The V and J ends lost 4 bases and 10 bases respectively, with 21 bases between them. The germline V gene has CDR1 SGHRS and CDR2 YFSETQ. CDR3 length equals 15 residues.

The V call is TRBV5-4, the J call TRBJ2-7; D possibly corresponds to TRBD1 (6 bases). The V end was cut by 4 bases, the J end by 2 bases, with 10 bases between. Germline values: CDR1 SGHNT, CDR2 YYREEE (reference sequence). The CDR3 is 13 residues long. The CDR3 DNA reads as TGTGCCAGCAGCCTGGACAGTACCTACGAGCAGTACTTC. It is translated as CASSLDSTYEQYF.

Many counts were recorded for this clonotype. The chain couples TRBV6-1 to TRBJ1-1; D uncertain. Deletions cut 7 bases from V and 1 base from J, with 16 bases between. The CDR3 runs 15 residues. CDR1 and CDR2 from the germline V gene are MNHNS and SASEGT. Written as DNA, the CDR3 is TGTGCCAGCACCCCGCCGGCCCCTCGGAACACTGAAGCTTTCTTT. Encoded protein: CASTPPAPRNTEAFF.

In its sample, this clonotype was seen a few times. This chain links TRBV5-1 with TRBJ2-7, with 8 nucleotides matching TRBD1. V lost 0 bases and J lost 3; bases outside the gene matches: 5. The V gene's germline CDR1 is SGHRS and CDR2 YFSETQ. The CDR3 is 15 residues long. CDR3 amino acids: CASSLARGHLYEQYF. The CDR3 DNA reads TGCGCCAGCAGCTTGGCCAGGGGGCACCTCTACGAGCAGTACTTC.

This clonotype was seen many times. The rearrangement joins TRBV7-2 to TRBJ2-3; D is undetermined. Germline V lookup: CDR1 SGHTA, CDR2 FQGNSA. With 4 bases removed from V and 3 bases from J, the gap between germline ends came to 8 bases. CDR3 length: 13 amino acids. Written as DNA, the CDR3 is TGTGCCAGCAGCTCGCAGAAGACAGATACGCAGTATTTT. It yields the protein CASSSQKTDTQYF.

V gene TRBV20-1 combines with J gene TRBJ2-1, with D tentatively TRBD2 (6 bases). CDR1 is DFQATT and CDR2 is SNEGSKA in the germline V gene (reference sequence). The V and J ends lost 6 bases and 6 bases respectively, with 18 bases between them. The CDR3 is 14 residues long. As DNA, the CDR3 is TGCAGTGCCATCCCGGGCGGGATAACCAATGAGCAGTTCTTC. Protein sequence: CSAIPGGITNEQFF.

This clonotype came up a few times. V and J are TRBV4-1 and TRBJ1-2, with TRBD1 matching 8 bases. J gave up 8 bases and V 0 bases, and 14 bases lay outside the gene matches. Germline CDR1 and CDR2: MGHRA and YSYEKL. The CDR3 is made up of 17 amino acids. The CDR3 sequence is CASSQDPGQGAAGGYTF. As DNA, the CDR3 is TGCGCCAGCAGCCAAGATCCGGGGCAGGGGGCTGCTGGAGGCTACACCTTC.

The chain combines TRBV7-3 with TRBJ2-7; possibly TRBD2 for D (5 bases). Per the germline V gene, CDR1 is SGHTA and CDR2 is FQGTGA. The CDR3 is 16 residues long. The V gene lost 5 bases and the J gene lost 3 bases, with 20 bases spanning the gap. DNA of the CDR3: TGTGCCAGCAGCCAGGAGAGGGAGAACTGGAACTACGAGCAGTACTTC. Protein: CASSQERENWNYEQYF.

This rearrangement joins TRBV5-5 to TRBJ1-5; D call uncertain. With 3 bases removed from V and 4 bases from J, the gap between germline ends came to 8 bases. The CDR3 length is 13 residues. Germline V CDR1 and CDR2: SGHKS, YYEKEE (reference sequence). CDR3 DNA: TGTGCCAGCAGCTCCTTTGGGAATCAGCCCCAGCATTTT. It translates to CASSSFGNQPQHF. Full variable domain (missing parts from reference TRBV5-5 and TRBJ1-5): DAGVTQSPTHLIKTRGQQVTLRCSPISGHKSVSWYQQVLGQGPQFIFQYYEKEERGRGNFPDRFSARQFPNYSSELNVNALLLGDSALYLCASSSFGNQPQHFGDGTRLSIL.

This clonotype was seen once. The genes are TRBV3-1 and TRBJ2-1; possibly TRBD2 for D (7 bases). In germline, CDR1 is LGHDT, CDR2 YNNKEL (reference sequence). Between the trimmed V and J ends, which lost 4 bases and 3 bases, there was a span of 13 bases. This CDR3 region has 15 residues. CDR3 nucleotides: TGTGCCAGCAGCCCCGAGGGGGGGGGCTACAATGAGCAGTTCTTC. This encodes CASSPEGGGYNEQFF.

This clonotype occurred a few times. V is TRBV2 and J is TRBJ2-2, with TRBD1 identical over 9 bases. V lost 3 bases, J lost 4 bases, and 3 bases stayed unmatched. Germline values: CDR1 SNHLY, CDR2 FYNNEI. This CDR3 is 15 amino acids long. This CDR3 reads CASSERQGGTGELFF. CDR3 nucleotide sequence: TGTGCCAGCAGTGAGAGACAGGGGGGCACCGGGGAGCTGTTTTTT.

This chain connects TRBV28 to TRBJ2-7; D may be TRBD2 (5 bases). The germline V gene encodes CDR1 MDHEN and CDR2 SYDVKM. The CDR3 has 13 residues. Between the trimmed V and J ends, which lost 1 base and 8 bases, there was a span of 12 bases. The CDR3 DNA reads TGTGCCAGCAGTTTATCGGGGTCTCCTAAGCAGTACTTC. Amino acid sequence: CASSLSGSPKQYF.

This clonotype was seen a few times. The chain carries TRBV6-2 or TRBV6-3 and TRBJ2-7, with TRBD2 identical over 7 bases. J gave up 4 bases and V 9 bases, and 9 bases lay outside the gene matches. CDR1 MNHEY and CDR2 SVGEGT come from the germline V gene. There are 13 residues in the CDR3. As DNA, the CDR3 is TGTGCCAGTCGACTAGCTGGGGCATACGAGCAGTACTTC. Translated: CASRLAGAYEQYF.